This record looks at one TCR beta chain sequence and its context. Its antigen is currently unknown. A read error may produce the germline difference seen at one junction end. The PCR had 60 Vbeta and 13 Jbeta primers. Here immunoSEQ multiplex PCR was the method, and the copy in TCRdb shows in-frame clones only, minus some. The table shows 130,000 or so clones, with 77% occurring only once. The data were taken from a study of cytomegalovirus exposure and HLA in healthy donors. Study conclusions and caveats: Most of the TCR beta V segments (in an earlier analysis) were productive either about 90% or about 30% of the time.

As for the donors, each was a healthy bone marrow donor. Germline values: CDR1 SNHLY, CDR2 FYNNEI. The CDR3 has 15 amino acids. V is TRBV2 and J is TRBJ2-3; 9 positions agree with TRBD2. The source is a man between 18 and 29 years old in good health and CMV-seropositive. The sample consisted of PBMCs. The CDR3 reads CASSKAGGGTDTQYF. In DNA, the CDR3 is TGTGCCAGCAGTAAAGCGGGAGGAGGTACAGATACGCAGTATTTT.